These 8 T cell receptor beta chains came from one sample sequenced in a study of cytomegalovirus exposure and HLA in healthy donors. The study ran its PCR with 60 Vbeta and 13 Jbeta primers. Method: immunoSEQ multiplex PCR; TCRdb's copy keeps in-frame clones and lacks some. The table includes fewer than 250,000 clones, around 84% detected once. The sample taken for sequencing was PBMCs. Receptor source: a man between 40 and 49 years old in good health and CMV-seropositive.

The chain joins TRBV9 to TRBJ1-6, with 11 bases aligning to TRBD1. J gave up 0 bases and V 5 bases, and 13 bases lay outside the gene matches. The CDR3 has 20 amino acids. CDR1 is SGDLS and CDR2 is YYNGEE in the germline V gene. The CDR3 protein is CASSQSLDRGLPSYNSPLHF. For the CDR3, the DNA is TGTGCCAGCAGTCAATCATTGGACAGGGGGCTCCCCTCCTATAATTCACCCCTCCACTTT.

This rearrangement joins TRBV9 to TRBJ2-2; 11 nucleotides align to TRBD2. The CDR3 is 16 residues long. Germline V CDR1 and CDR2: SGDLS, YYNGEE. V lost 5 bases and J lost 0; bases outside the gene matches: 3. CDR3 sequence: CASRGLAEANTGELFF. CDR3 DNA: TGTGCCAGCAGGGGACTAGCGGAAGCGAACACCGGGGAGCTGTTTTTT.

V gene TRBV9 combines with J gene TRBJ1-2, with D unresolved. This CDR3 spans 17 amino acids. Germline assignment: CDR1 SGDLS and CDR2 YYNGEE. Trimming shortened V by 0 bases and J by 6 bases, and 21 bases separated the two germline ends. CDR3 in amino acids: CASSVEPTSVGGNGYTF. CDR3 nucleotide sequence: TGTGCCAGCAGCGTAGAACCCACTTCTGTGGGAGGTAATGGCTACACCTTC.

The J gene is TRBJ1-2, the V gene TRBV6-1, with TRBD1 as a possible D gene (5 bases). The CDR3 loop spans 14 amino acids. The V gene lost 1 base and the J gene lost 3 bases, with 9 bases spanning the gap. Germline values: CDR1 MNHNS, CDR2 SASEGT. CDR3 nucleotide sequence: TGTGCCAGCAGTGAAGGACAGAGCCACTATGGCTACACCTTC. It yields the protein CASSEGQSHYGYTF.

On this clone: The junction departs from the called germline gene at one end, perhaps through a read error. The genes are TRBV7-9 and TRBJ2-7, with D unresolved. CDR1 and CDR2 (germline): SEHNR, FQNEAQ (reference sequence). This CDR3 contains 16 residues. This CDR3 is CSSSRPESQRTYEQYF. CDR3 nucleotide sequence: TGTTCCAGCAGCCGCCCGGAGTCCCAAAGGACCTACGAGCAGTACTTC.

This clone showed up just once. V usage is TRBV4-1 and J usage is TRBJ2-1; D is perhaps TRBD2 (6 bases). Trimming cost V 0 bases and J 6 bases, with 18 bases left between them. CDR1 is MGHRA and CDR2 is YSYEKL in the germline V gene. CDR3 size: 17 residues. In nucleotides, the CDR3 is TGCGCCAGCAGCCAAGATCGGACTACGGGCAGGGTCAATGAGCAGTTCTTC. Protein: CASSQDRTTGRVNEQFF.

The chain is built from TRBV19 and TRBJ2-5, with 9 bases fitting TRBD1. Trimming at V came to 5 bases and at J to 4 bases, leaving 11 bases not matched to a gene. The CDR3 is 16 residues long. Per the germline V gene, CDR1 is LNHDA and CDR2 is SQIVND (reference sequence). In DNA, the CDR3 is TGTGCCAGTAGTGTCTCTCAGACAGGGGGAGCAGAGACCCAGTACTTC. It translates to CASSVSQTGGAETQYF.

The chain combines TRBV7-9 with TRBJ2-6; TRBD1 might be the D (5 bases). The germline V gene has CDR1 SEHNR and CDR2 FQNEAQ (reference sequence). Trimming removed 5 bases from V and 0 bases from J, with 14 bases in between. The CDR3 totals 17 residues. CDR3 DNA sequence: TGTGCCAGCAGCCACAGGAGACTTGTCTCTGGGGCCAACGTCCTGACTTTC. Protein product: CASSHRRLVSGANVLTF.